This T cell receptor beta chain was identified in a study of blood T cell repertoires in COVID-19. Original handling: Nucleated cell counts were estimated from reference gene primer amplification. Using immunoSEQ multiplex PCR, the repertoire was profiled, and TCRdb retains in-frame clones only, with some absent. Clone size and the V and J calls come from that table; the DNA yielded D and trimming. The sample lists roughly 70,000 clones, about 90% occurring once. From germline, CDR1 is SQVTM and CDR2 ANQGSEA. The CDR3 totals 11 residues. The V and J ends lost 4 bases and 10 bases respectively, with 13 bases between them.

Sequenced sample: peripheral blood. The chain combines TRBV29-1 with TRBJ1-1; tentatively, D is TRBD1 (5 bases). The receptor was derived from a man in his fifties with COVID-19, enrolled during active disease. The CDR3 DNA reads TGCAGCGTTGTGGGGACTCTTGGAGCTTTCTTT. The encoded protein is CSVVGTLGAFF.